This T cell receptor beta chain is from a study of shared clonotypes between healthy human individuals. Study-wide results and caveats: Among a handful of donors, roughly 5% of naive CD4 clonotypes were found in common.

Notes on this clone: The antigen remains undetermined.

Genomic DNA of each subset was evenly split across several immunoSEQ plates. This table comes from immunoSEQ multiplex PCR, and its TCRdb copy is limited to in-frame clones, with some not included. Of hundreds of thousands of clones in the sample, around 67% were seen once. This sequence originates from a woman in her twenties or thirties in good health. Sequences were obtained from memory CD4+ T cells sorted from blood. Subset: CD45RA-negative fraction.

CDR3 in amino acids: CASRLAVARETQYF. In nucleotides, the CDR3 is TGCGCCAGCAGGTTAGCGGTGGCACGGGAGACCCAGTACTTC. The chain combines TRBV5-1 with TRBJ2-5; possible D gene TRBD2, 6 bases. Germline loops: CDR1 SGHRS, CDR2 YFSETQ. V was pared by 5 bases and J by 5 bases, with 16 bases between. The CDR3 consists of 14 residues.